This T cell receptor beta chain was identified in a study of T-cell reconstitution after alpha-beta-depleted transplantation in children. The CDR3 has 14 residues. Trimming at V came to 8 bases and at J to 12 bases, leaving 11 bases not matched to a gene. Germline V gene lookup returns CDR1 SNHLY and CDR2 FYNNEI. Overall study findings and caveats: After one year, T-cell counts and TCRbeta diversity mostly came from new T cells. As was reported, about two months after transplant, alpha-beta T cells came from several hundred expanded graft clones.

Library preparation (for TCRbeta) was performed with unique molecular identifiers. TCRdb re-called the PCR reads through MiXCR, storing one row per CDR3 protein. This sample has 400,000 to 550,000 distinct CDR3 sequences, with under 12% found just once. This clonotype was seen many times. Its antigen is not identified. The sample in question was PBMCs, obtained before TCRalphabeta/CD19-depleted stem cell transplant. The receptor was derived from a child aged 2 to 10 with inherited bone marrow failure, due to receive a stem cell transplant. V gene TRBV2 combines with J gene TRBJ2-1, with TRBD2 matching over 12 bases. CDR3 bases: TGTGCCAGCTGGGGCCTAGCGGGAGGGCCGCGGCAGTTCTTC. Amino acid sequence: CASWGLAGGPRQFF.